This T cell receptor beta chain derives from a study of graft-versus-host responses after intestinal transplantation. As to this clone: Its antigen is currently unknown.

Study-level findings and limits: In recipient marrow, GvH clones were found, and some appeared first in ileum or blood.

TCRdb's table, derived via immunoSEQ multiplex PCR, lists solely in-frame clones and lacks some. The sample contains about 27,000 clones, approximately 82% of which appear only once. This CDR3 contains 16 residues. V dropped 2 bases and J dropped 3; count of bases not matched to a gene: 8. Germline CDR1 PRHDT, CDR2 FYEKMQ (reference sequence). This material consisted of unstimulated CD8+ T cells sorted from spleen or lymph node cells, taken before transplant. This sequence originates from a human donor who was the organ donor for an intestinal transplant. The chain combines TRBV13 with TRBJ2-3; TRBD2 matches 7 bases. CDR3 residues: CASSLMWEGRTDTQYF. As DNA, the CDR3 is TGTGCCAGCAGCTTAATGTGGGAGGGGAGAACAGATACGCAGTATTTT.